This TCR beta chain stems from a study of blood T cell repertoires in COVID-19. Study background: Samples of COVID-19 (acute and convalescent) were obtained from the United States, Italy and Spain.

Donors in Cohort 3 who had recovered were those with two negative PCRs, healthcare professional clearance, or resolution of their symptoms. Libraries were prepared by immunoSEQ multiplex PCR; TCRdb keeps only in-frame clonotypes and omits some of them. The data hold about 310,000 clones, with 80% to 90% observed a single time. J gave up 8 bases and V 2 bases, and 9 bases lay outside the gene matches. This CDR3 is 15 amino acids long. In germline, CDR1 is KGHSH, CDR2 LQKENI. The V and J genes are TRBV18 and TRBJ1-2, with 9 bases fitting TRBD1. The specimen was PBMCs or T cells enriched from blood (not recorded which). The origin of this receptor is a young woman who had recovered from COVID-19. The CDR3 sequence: CASSPNSNRGQGYTF. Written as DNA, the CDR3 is TGTGCCAGCTCACCAAACTCCAACAGGGGGCAAGGCTACACCTTC.